The sequence of this T cell receptor beta chain was determined in a study of vaccination effects on CD4 cells after COVID-19. Comment on this clone: The antigen is unknown.

CDR3 size: 17 residues. The germline V gene has CDR1 SGDLS and CDR2 YYNGEE. V lost 3 bases and J 0 bases, leaving 16 bases between the germline ends. The protocol was immunoSEQ multiplex PCR, while the TCRdb copy is restricted to in-frame clones and leaves out a portion. The profile shows 70,000 to 95,000 clones, 77% of them singletons. Within the ViraFEST assay, antigen-specific CD4+ T cells underwent expansion with viral peptide pools prior to sequencing. Having been cultured for 9 to 11 days, the cells underwent CD4+ T cell isolation. Each person got two doses of an mRNA SARS-CoV-2 vaccine, BNT162b2 or mRNA-1273. Vaccinees lacked prior SARS-CoV-2 infection and tested negative for nucleocapsid antibodies. Cultures had half their medium replaced with IL-2 medium on days 3 and 7. Study outcomes and limitations: The study had few convalescent patients and no early post-infection timepoints. Marked clonal contraction of infection- and vaccine-induced clones was seen late after vaccination.

The origin of this receptor is a human donor who received a COVID-19 vaccine. Sequenced here: CD4+ T cells from PBMCs cultured with HCoV-OC43 spike peptides, sampled after COVID-19 vaccination. Subset described: HCoV-OC43 spike overlapping peptide pool stimulation. V gene TRBV9 combines with J gene TRBJ1-3, with unresolved D. The CDR3 reads CASSADVPGGSGNTIYF. CDR3 in DNA: TGTGCCAGCAGCGCAGACGTTCCCGGTGGCTCTGGAAACACCATATATTTT.